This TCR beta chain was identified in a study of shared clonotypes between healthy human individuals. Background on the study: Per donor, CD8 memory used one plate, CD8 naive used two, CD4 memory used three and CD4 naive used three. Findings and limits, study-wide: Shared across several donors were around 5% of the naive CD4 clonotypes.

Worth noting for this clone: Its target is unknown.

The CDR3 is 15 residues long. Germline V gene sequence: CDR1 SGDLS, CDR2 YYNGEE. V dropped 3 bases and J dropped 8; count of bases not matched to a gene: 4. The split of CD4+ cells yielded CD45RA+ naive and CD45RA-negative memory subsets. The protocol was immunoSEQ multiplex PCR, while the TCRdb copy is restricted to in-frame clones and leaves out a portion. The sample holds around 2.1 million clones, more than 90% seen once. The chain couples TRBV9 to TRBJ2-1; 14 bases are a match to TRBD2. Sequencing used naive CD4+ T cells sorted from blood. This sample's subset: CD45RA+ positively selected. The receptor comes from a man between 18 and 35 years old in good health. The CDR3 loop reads CASSEGLAGAYEQFF. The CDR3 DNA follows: TGTGCCAGCAGCGAGGGACTAGCGGGAGCGTATGAGCAGTTCTTC.